This is a list of T cell receptor beta chains from one sample in a study of Ad26.COV2.S vaccination and SARS-CoV-2 variants. Using immunoSEQ multiplex PCR, the repertoire was profiled, and TCRdb retains in-frame clones only, with some absent. The repertoire holds hundreds of thousands of clones, 89% seen once, with around 1.5% in the top ten. Source: peripheral blood, taken in a trial of Ad26.COV2.S vaccine versus placebo. These receptors were obtained from a person aged 18-60 years who received the Ad26.COV2.S COVID-19 vaccine or a placebo. Each CDR3 is given with its conserved first and last residue. The D gene is left open where the match is weak. Rows give clone size only sometimes, using once, few, many, or a class for an expanded clone.

CDR3aa: CASGLGPGNSGNTIYF; CDR3nt: TGTGCTAGTGGTTTAGGGCCGGGAAACTCTGGAAACACCATATATTTT; abundance: -; v_gene: TRBV12-5; d_gene: -; j_gene: TRBJ1-3
CDR3aa: CASSSTGGEQYF; CDR3nt: TGTGCCAGCAGTTCGACAGGGGGCGAGCAGTACTTC; abundance: -; v_gene: TRBV12-3/TRBV12-4; d_gene: TRBD1; j_gene: TRBJ2-7
CDR3aa: CASSPAPGPYEQYF; CDR3nt: TGTGCCAGCAGCCCGGCTCCGGGGCCGTACGAGCAGTACTTC; abundance: -; v_gene: TRBV3-1/TRBV3-2; d_gene: -; j_gene: TRBJ2-7
CDR3aa: CASSPPTRVRTEAFF; CDR3nt: TGTGCCAGCTCACCACCGACCAGGGTACGGACTGAAGCTTTCTTT; abundance: -; v_gene: TRBV18; d_gene: -; j_gene: TRBJ1-1
CDR3aa: CASLKTAGDTGELFF; CDR3nt: TGCGCCAGCCTCAAAACGGCAGGGGACACCGGGGAGCTGTTTTTT; abundance: -; v_gene: TRBV5-1; d_gene: -; j_gene: TRBJ2-2
CDR3aa: CASSPTATNEKLFF; CDR3nt: TGTGCCAGCTCCCCGACAGCAACTAATGAAAAACTGTTTTTT; abundance: -; v_gene: TRBV18; d_gene: -; j_gene: TRBJ1-4
CDR3aa: CSASMGANYGYTF; CDR3nt: TGCAGTGCTAGTATGGGGGCTAACTATGGCTACACCTTC; abundance: -; v_gene: TRBV20-1; d_gene: -; j_gene: TRBJ1-2
CDR3aa: CASSMMGGRWNGYTF; CDR3nt: TGTGCCAGCAGTATGATGGGAGGGAGGTGGAATGGCTACACCTTC; abundance: -; v_gene: TRBV2; d_gene: -; j_gene: TRBJ1-2
CDR3aa: CASSPPLGGDPPVF; CDR3nt: TGCGCCAGCAGCCCGCCTTTAGGGGGGGACCCGCCGGTCTTC; abundance: -; v_gene: TRBV5-1; d_gene: -; j_gene: TRBJ2-1
CDR3aa: CASSLARGDTQYF; CDR3nt: TGTGCCAGCAGCTTAGCGCGGGGAGATACGCAGTATTTT; abundance: -; v_gene: TRBV7-2; d_gene: -; j_gene: TRBJ2-3
CDR3aa: CASSQREGTEAFF; CDR3nt: TGTGCCAGCAGTCAAAGGGAGGGCACTGAAGCTTTCTTT; abundance: -; v_gene: TRBV12-3/TRBV12-4; d_gene: -; j_gene: TRBJ1-1
CDR3aa: CASSSYGGAAEAFF; CDR3nt: TGTGCCAGCAGCTCTTATGGGGGGGCCGCCGAAGCTTTCTTT; abundance: -; v_gene: TRBV6-2/TRBV6-3; d_gene: -; j_gene: TRBJ1-1
CDR3aa: CSVAQGITEAFF; CDR3nt: TGCAGCGTTGCCCAGGGGATCACTGAAGCTTTCTTT; abundance: -; v_gene: TRBV29-1; d_gene: -; j_gene: TRBJ1-1
CDR3aa: CASSDRGLFYGYTF; CDR3nt: TGTGCCAGTAGCGACAGGGGCCTTTTCTATGGCTACACCTTC; abundance: -; v_gene: TRBV19; d_gene: TRBD1; j_gene: TRBJ1-2
CDR3aa: CASSSLVREQGYNEQFF; CDR3nt: TGTGCCAGCAGCTCTCTAGTGAGAGAACAGGGGTACAATGAGCAGTTCTTC; abundance: -; v_gene: TRBV7-9; d_gene: TRBD1; j_gene: TRBJ2-1
CDR3aa: CASSQEPLGEGVDF; CDR3nt: TGTGCCAGCAGCCAAGAGCCCCTTGGTGAGGGGGTAGACTTC; abundance: -; v_gene: TRBV4-2; d_gene: -; j_gene: TRBJ2-4
CDR3aa: CASSRTGPNSPLHF; CDR3nt: TGTGCCAGCAGCCGAACAGGGCCTAATTCACCCCTCCACTTT; abundance: -; v_gene: TRBV3-1/TRBV3-2; d_gene: -; j_gene: TRBJ1-6
CDR3aa: CASSLEGGNTIYF; CDR3nt: TGTGCCAGCAGCCTGGAGGGTGGAAACACCATATATTTT; abundance: -; v_gene: TRBV5-4; d_gene: -; j_gene: TRBJ1-3
CDR3aa: CATSREGGRSTDTQYF; CDR3nt: TGTGCCACCAGCAGAGAGGGCGGGAGGAGTACAGATACGCAGTATTTT; abundance: -; v_gene: TRBV15; d_gene: TRBD2; j_gene: TRBJ2-3
CDR3aa: CASSYLGETQYF; CDR3nt: TGTGCCAGCAGCTATCTAGGAGAGACCCAGTACTTC; abundance: -; v_gene: TRBV7-2; d_gene: -; j_gene: TRBJ2-5
CDR3aa: CASSLPGLAGDQGNEQFF; CDR3nt: TGTGCCAGCAGCTTACCAGGACTAGCGGGGGATCAGGGCAATGAGCAGTTCTTC; abundance: -; v_gene: TRBV7-6; d_gene: TRBD2; j_gene: TRBJ2-1
CDR3aa: CATRASGNTGELFF; CDR3nt: TGTGCCACACGTGCTAGCGGGAACACCGGGGAGCTGTTTTTT; abundance: few; v_gene: TRBV7-2; d_gene: TRBD2; j_gene: TRBJ2-2
CDR3aa: CASSWTSVQETQYF; CDR3nt: TGTGCCAGCAGTTGGACTAGCGTACAAGAGACCCAGTACTTC; abundance: once; v_gene: TRBV5-6; d_gene: TRBD2; j_gene: TRBJ2-5
CDR3aa: CASSRVDSGNTIYF; CDR3nt: TGTGCCAGTAGTAGGGTGGACTCTGGAAACACCATATATTTT; abundance: -; v_gene: TRBV19; d_gene: -; j_gene: TRBJ1-3
CDR3aa: CASSQEPYPYNEQFF; CDR3nt: TGCGCCAGCAGCCAAGAACCCTATCCGTACAATGAGCAGTTCTTC; abundance: -; v_gene: TRBV4-1; d_gene: -; j_gene: TRBJ2-1
CDR3aa: CASSLAGTDNEKLFF; CDR3nt: TGTGCCAGCAGCTTGGCCGGGACAGATAATGAAAAACTGTTTTTT; abundance: -; v_gene: TRBV7-9; d_gene: TRBD1; j_gene: TRBJ1-4
CDR3aa: CAWSSRDNSPLHF; CDR3nt: TGTGCCTGGAGTAGCCGGGATAATTCACCCCTCCACTTT; abundance: few; v_gene: TRBV30; d_gene: -; j_gene: TRBJ1-6
CDR3aa: CAMGHTGNTIYF; CDR3nt: TGTGCCATGGGACACACTGGAAACACCATATATTTT; abundance: once; v_gene: TRBV10-3; d_gene: -; j_gene: TRBJ1-3
CDR3aa: CASGSGIQETQYF; CDR3nt: TGTGCTAGTGGTTCCGGGATCCAAGAGACCCAGTACTTC; abundance: -; v_gene: TRBV12-5; d_gene: -; j_gene: TRBJ2-5
CDR3aa: CASSAGTALNYGYTF; CDR3nt: TGTGCCAGCAGCGCCGGGACAGCCCTTAACTATGGCTACACCTTC; abundance: -; v_gene: TRBV7-2; d_gene: TRBD1; j_gene: TRBJ1-2
CDR3aa: CASSQDPRTAPPDTQYF; CDR3nt: TGTGCCAGCAGCCAGGACCCCCGGACCGCACCCCCAGATACGCAGTATTTT; abundance: -; v_gene: TRBV4-2; d_gene: -; j_gene: TRBJ2-3